Listed here are 28 T cell receptor beta chains from one sample, sequenced in a study of T cell responses to AZD1222 COVID-19 vaccine. Generated by immunoSEQ multiplex PCR, the TCRdb table keeps only in-frame clones and is missing some. The repertoire holds around 160,000 clones, with about 92% as singletons. The material was peripheral blood, obtained on day 0 of AZD1222 vaccination. The receptors were sampled from an adult in good health.

The chain is built from TRBV13 and TRBJ1-5; D is unresolved. V was cut by 1 base and J by 11 bases, with 12 bases left in between. Per germline, CDR1 PRHDT and CDR2 FYEKMQ (reference sequence). There are 13 residues in the CDR3. CDR3 nucleotides: TGTGCCAGCAGCTTAGCAGGTATGGTGGCCCAGCATTTT. This gives the protein CASSLAGMVAQHF. Full variable domain (rest looked up from reference TRBV13 and TRBJ1-5): AAGVIQSPRHLIKEKRETATLKCYPIPRHDTVYWYQQGPGQDPQFLISFYEKMQSDKGSIPDRFSAQQFSDYHSELNMSSLELGDSALYFCASSLAGMVAQHFGDGTRLSIL.

In DNA form, the CDR3 reads TGTGCCAGCAGGGCCGGGACAGGGGGCCCGTGGGATACGCAGTATTTT. It encodes CASRAGTGGPWDTQYF. This rearrangement joins TRBV2 to TRBJ2-3; 12 bases line up with TRBD1. The CDR3 covers 16 residues. Trimming at V came to 6 bases and at J to 6 bases, leaving 10 bases not matched to a gene. CDR1 is SNHLY, CDR2 FYNNEI, per germline.

The chain combines TRBV7-2 with TRBJ1-2; no reliable D call. The CDR3 consists of 15 residues. Trimming cost V 0 bases and J 7 bases, with 15 bases left between them. Germline V CDR1 and CDR2: SGHTA, FQGNSA. The chain's CDR3 is CASSLAPKSTIGYTF. CDR3 nucleotide sequence: TGTGCCAGCAGCTTAGCACCCAAGAGCACAATTGGCTACACCTTC.

The chain links TRBV10-3 to TRBJ1-2; D call uncertain. V gave up 7 bases and J gave up 5 bases, with 14 bases separating them. The germline CDR1 and CDR2 sequences are ENHRY and SYGVKD. The CDR3 is made up of 13 amino acids. DNA of the CDR3: TGTGCCATCAATTCCCCACGGGATTATGGCTACACCTTC. Translating gives CAINSPRDYGYTF.

This sequence joins TRBV6-5 and TRBJ1-2; D not resolved. V was clipped by 1 base and J by 0 bases, with 12 bases between them. Germline lookup yields CDR1 MNHEY and CDR2 SVGAGI. The CDR3 is made up of 16 amino acids. The CDR3 bases are TGTGCCAGCAGTTACTTCCCCCGGGTAGCTAACTATGGCTACACCTTC. Amino acids: CASSYFPRVANYGYTF.

V usage is TRBV5-1 and J usage is TRBJ2-7; 7 nucleotides line up with TRBD1. CDR1 and CDR2 from the germline V gene are SGHRS and YFSETQ. The CDR3 runs to 13 residues. J was trimmed by 4 bases and V by 4 bases; bases with no gene match: 5. The CDR3 DNA follows: TGCGCCAGCAGCGGGGGACAGCCATACGAGCAGTACTTC. The encoded protein is CASSGGQPYEQYF.

This clone was recorded a few times. V usage is TRBV9 and J usage is TRBJ1-1; TRBD1 matches at 7 bases. V was clipped by 2 bases and J by 4 bases; unmatched bases: 8. From germline, CDR1 is SGDLS and CDR2 YYNGEE. The CDR3 is 15 residues long. The CDR3 protein is CASSVPTGLVTEAFF. As DNA, the CDR3 is TGTGCCAGCAGCGTCCCGACAGGGCTAGTCACTGAAGCTTTCTTT.

This clone was found once. The chain combines TRBV12-3 or TRBV12-4 with TRBJ1-1, with 7 bases identical to TRBD1. The J segment lost 6 bases and the V segment lost 5 bases, leaving 3 bases of the junction unmatched. CDR3 length equals 12 residues. The CDR3 spells CASSPGQAEAFF. The CDR3 DNA sequence: TGTGCCAGCAGTCCCGGACAGGCTGAAGCTTTCTTT.

The chain joins TRBV5-1 to TRBJ1-6; D not resolved. The germline gives CDR1 SGHRS, CDR2 YFSETQ. There are 15 residues in the CDR3. V was trimmed by 0 bases and J by 10 bases, leaving 14 bases between them. CDR3 in DNA: TGCGCCAGCAGCTTGGCCTCTTCTGGGTTCTCACCCCTCCACTTT. Its protein product is CASSLASSGFSPLHF.

This clone appeared once. The chain joins TRBV14 to TRBJ2-7; D is ambiguous. The CDR3 spans 15 residues. With 4 bases removed from V and 1 base from J, the gap between germline ends came to 14 bases. Germline V gene sequence: CDR1 SGHDN, CDR2 FVKESK. The CDR3 reads CASSRLAGGSYEQYF. The CDR3 coding sequence is TGTGCCAGCAGCCGCCTGGCAGGTGGATCCTACGAGCAGTACTTC.

In nucleotides, the CDR3 is TGTGCCAGCAGCCACTCGGACAACCACATTCAGTACTTC. Its protein product is CASSHSDNHIQYF. The V call is TRBV7-9, the J call TRBJ2-4, with D tentatively TRBD1 (5 bases). The CDR3 has 13 residues. Germline CDR1 and CDR2: SEHNR and FQNEAQ (reference sequence). Trimming pared 5 bases from V and 8 bases from J, leaving 13 bases between.

This clone was observed once. The J gene is TRBJ2-7, the V gene TRBV3-1 (or the pseudogene TRBV3-2); D possibly corresponds to TRBD1 (5 bases). Trimming took off 4 bases at V and 7 bases at J, with 11 bases between the two ends. The CDR3 runs 12 residues. In germline, CDR1 is LGHDT, CDR2 YNNKEL (reference sequence). CDR3 protein: CASSPFREEQYF. The CDR3, as DNA: TGTGCCAGCAGCCCATTCAGGGAAGAGCAGTACTTC.

This sequence joins TRBV19 and TRBJ2-2; D tentatively fits TRBD1 or TRBD2 (6 bases each). The CDR3 is made up of 15 amino acids. Trimming stripped 6 bases from V and 6 bases from J, with 17 bases between. Looked up from germline, CDR1 is LNHDA and CDR2 is SQIVND (reference sequence). The CDR3 DNA follows: TGTGCCAGTAGCAGGGGACCGAGCGGGTCCGGGGAGCTGTTTTTT. Amino acids: CASSRGPSGSGELFF.

This chain joins TRBV9 and TRBJ2-3; tentatively, D is TRBD1 (5 bases). CDR3 size: 14 residues. Germline V lookup: CDR1 SGDLS, CDR2 YYNGEE. V was cut by 4 bases and J by 0 bases, with 9 bases left in between. Here the CDR3 reads CASSPRTSTDTQYF. The DNA for the CDR3 is TGTGCCAGCAGCCCCAGGACAAGCACAGATACGCAGTATTTT.

This clone occurred once. The chain is built from TRBV2 and TRBJ1-2; 7 bases align to TRBD1. CDR3 length: 13 residues. Unmatched junction bases numbered 7, after V lost 7 bases and J lost 5 bases. Germline CDR1 is SNHLY and CDR2 is FYNNEI. CDR3 protein: CASTRGTVYGYTF. The CDR3 DNA reads TGTGCCAGCACCCGGGGGACAGTTTATGGCTACACCTTC.

J is TRBJ1-2 and V is TRBV6-6; TRBD1 matches 10 bases. The CDR3 is made up of 15 amino acids. Trimming took 2 bases from V and 8 from J; bases not matched to a gene: 8. Germline lookup yields CDR1 MNHNY and CDR2 SVGAGI (reference sequence). The CDR3 is CASSYRRGQGKGYTF. The DNA of the CDR3 is TGTGCCAGCAGTTACCGCCGGGGACAGGGGAAAGGCTACACCTTC.

This chain links TRBV6-5 with TRBJ1-5; D remains unclear. The CDR3 is made up of 12 amino acids. Germline-derived CDR1 and CDR2 are MNHEY and SVGAGI. Trimming took off 7 bases at V and 6 bases at J, with 10 bases between the two ends. CDR3 protein: CASKRTSQPQHF. The CDR3 DNA reads TGTGCCAGCAAGAGAACTAGTCAGCCCCAGCATTTT.

The chain joins TRBV6-1 to TRBJ2-2, with 15 bases matching TRBD2. The CDR3 runs to 19 residues. Germline V gene data show CDR1 as MNHNS and CDR2 as SASEGT. Trimming cost V 4 bases and J 5 bases; bases outside gene matches: 11. CDR3 sequence reads: CASSADFGLAGGPTGELFF. The CDR3 DNA reads TGTGCCAGCAGTGCTGACTTCGGACTAGCGGGAGGGCCGACCGGGGAGCTGTTTTTT.

Concerning this clone itself: One end of the junction fails to match germline, which may point to a read error. The gene calls are TRBV7-2 and TRBJ1-2, with a weak D call TRBD1 (5 bases). Germline CDR1 is SGHTA and CDR2 is FQGNSA. The CDR3 length is 16 residues. The CDR3 here is CASSLNFRDESYDYTF. The CDR3, as DNA: TGTGCCAGCAGCCTCAACTTCCGGGACGAATCGTATGACTACACCTTC.

The chain links TRBV7-8 to TRBJ1-4; D unresolved. This CDR3 contains 14 residues. Trimming removed 1 base at V and 4 bases at J, with 7 bases between. Germline-derived CDR1 and CDR2 are SGHVS and FQNEAQ. The DNA for the CDR3 is TGTGCCAGCAGCTTAGGGTCGGGTAATGAAAAACTGTTTTTT. Translation: CASSLGSGNEKLFF.

CDR3 loop: CASTPGGGYGYTF. The CDR3 nucleotides read TGTGCCAGCACCCCGGGTGGAGGGTATGGCTACACCTTC. The chain joins TRBV7-9 to TRBJ1-2; D ambiguous. This CDR3 region has 13 residues. The germline gives CDR1 SEHNR, CDR2 FQNEAQ (reference sequence). V dropped 7 bases and J dropped 5 bases, with 14 bases sitting between them.

The V call is TRBV29-1, the J call TRBJ2-2; D is unresolved. Germline loops: CDR1 SQVTM, CDR2 ANQGSEA. This CDR3 spans 12 amino acids. Trimming cost V 2 bases and J 8 bases, with 9 bases left between them. The CDR3 sequence: CSVEFSLGELFF. The DNA for the CDR3 is TGCAGCGTTGAATTTTCGCTAGGGGAGCTGTTTTTT.

The chain joins TRBV6-5 to TRBJ2-7; 7 bases map to TRBD1. Unmatched junction bases numbered 6, after V lost 5 bases and J lost 2 bases. Per germline, CDR1 MNHEY and CDR2 SVGAGI. This CDR3 spans 14 amino acids. In nucleotides, the CDR3 is TGTGCCAGCAGTCCACAGACAGGGCCCTACGAGCAGTACTTC. Amino acid sequence: CASSPQTGPYEQYF.

The chain joins TRBV10-2 to TRBJ2-2; 8 nucleotides agree with TRBD1. This CDR3 region has 14 residues. The ends lost 6 bases at V and 6 bases at J; junction bases unmatched: 6. Germline V gene lookup returns CDR1 WSHSY and CDR2 SAAADI. CDR3 loop: CASSTSTGAGELFF. Written as DNA, the CDR3 is TGCGCCAGCAGCACCTCGACAGGGGCCGGGGAGCTGTTTTTT.

This chain links TRBV5-6 with TRBJ1-2, with 8 bases aligning to TRBD1. CDR1 SGHDT and CDR2 YYEEEE come from the germline V gene. This CDR3 contains 15 residues. V lost 3 bases and J lost 4; bases outside the gene matches: 8. The CDR3 is CASSSGTGIRYGYTF. CDR3 nucleotides: TGTGCCAGCAGCTCCGGGACAGGAATTCGCTATGGCTACACCTTC.

The chain couples TRBV18 to TRBJ2-1, with 12 bases matching TRBD1. The length of the CDR3 is 17 residues. Per the germline V gene, CDR1 is KGHSH and CDR2 is LQKENI. V lost 3 bases to trimming and J lost 8 bases; unmatched junction nucleotides: 11. CDR3 residues: CASSPRPGTGGWDEQFF. CDR3 DNA sequence: TGTGCCAGCTCACCTCGTCCCGGGACAGGGGGCTGGGATGAGCAGTTCTTC.

The V call is TRBV14, the J call TRBJ2-7, with D hard to call. The CDR3 loop spans 11 amino acids. Trimming cost V 5 bases and J 4 bases, with 6 bases left between them. Per the germline V gene, CDR1 is SGHDN and CDR2 is FVKESK. Written as DNA, the CDR3 is TGTGCCAGCAGCACATCATACGAGCAGTACTTC. It encodes CASSTSYEQYF.

This clone was recorded once. The chain is built from TRBV14 and TRBJ1-5; no reliable D call. V dropped 4 bases and J dropped 5 bases, with 12 bases sitting between them. The length of the CDR3 is 14 residues. Per the germline V gene, CDR1 is SGHDN and CDR2 is FVKESK. The CDR3 loop reads CASSPIEAYQPQHF. In nucleotides, the CDR3 is TGTGCCAGCAGCCCGATCGAGGCTTATCAGCCCCAGCATTTT.